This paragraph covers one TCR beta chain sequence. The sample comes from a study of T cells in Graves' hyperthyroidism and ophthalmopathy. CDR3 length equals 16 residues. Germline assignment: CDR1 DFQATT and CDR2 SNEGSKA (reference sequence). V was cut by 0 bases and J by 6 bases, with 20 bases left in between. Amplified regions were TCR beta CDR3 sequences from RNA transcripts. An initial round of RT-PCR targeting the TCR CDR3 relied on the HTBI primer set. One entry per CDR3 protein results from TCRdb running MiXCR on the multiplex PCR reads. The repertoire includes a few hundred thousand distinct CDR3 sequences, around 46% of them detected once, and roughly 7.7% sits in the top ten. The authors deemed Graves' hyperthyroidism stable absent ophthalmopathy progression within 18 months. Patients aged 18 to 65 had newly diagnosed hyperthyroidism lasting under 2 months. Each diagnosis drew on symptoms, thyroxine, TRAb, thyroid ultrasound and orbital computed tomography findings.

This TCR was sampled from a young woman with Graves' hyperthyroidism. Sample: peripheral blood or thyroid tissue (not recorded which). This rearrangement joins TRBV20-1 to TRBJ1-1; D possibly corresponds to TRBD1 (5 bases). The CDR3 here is CSARDAGGAGKPEAFF. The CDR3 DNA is TGCAGTGCTAGAGACGCGGGAGGGGCAGGGAAGCCTGAAGCTTTCTTT.